The entry below gives a single TCR beta chain sequence along with its context. TCRdb processed the 5' RACE reads anew with MiXCR; each CDR3 protein has one entry. The sample lists just over 60,000 distinct CDR3 sequences; around 9.9% were seen once. The sample is drawn from a study of early T cells in non-severe SARS-CoV-2 infection. CDR3 length: 16 residues. Germline CDR1 SNHLY, CDR2 FYNNEI. The J segment lost 3 bases and the V segment lost 6 bases, leaving 5 bases of the junction unmatched. The TCR was taken from an adult who was a healthcare worker with PCR-confirmed SARS-CoV-2 infection or an uninfected control (not recorded which). The genes are TRBV2 and TRBJ2-3; 14 bases map to TRBD2. Sequences were obtained from whole blood. The CDR3 region has the DNA TGTGCCAGCAGCCTGAGGACTAGCGGGGGGACAGATACGCAGTATTTT. Its protein is CASSLRTSGGTDTQYF. The whole variable domain, filled in from reference TRBV2 and TRBJ2-3, reads EPEVTQTPSHQVTQMGQEVILRCVPISNHLYFYWYRQILGQKVEFLVSFYNNEISEKSEIFDDQFSVERPDGSNFTLKIRSTKLEDSAMYFCASSLRTSGGTDTQYFGPGTRLTVL.